The entry below describes one T cell receptor beta chain. This CDR3 is built from 14 residues. The germline gives CDR1 LNHDA, CDR2 SQIVND (reference sequence). The V gene lost 6 bases and the J gene lost 5 bases, with 13 bases spanning the gap. Clones were read by immunoSEQ multiplex PCR, and TCRdb kept only the in-frame ones, dropping some. The sample contains roughly 99,000 clones, about nine tenths of which appear only once. This record belongs to a study of blood T cell repertoires in COVID-19. Across the study: The United States, Italy and Spain supplied acute and convalescent COVID-19 samples. Nucleic acid was either cDNA or gDNA, and it came from T cells, B-cell-depleted T cells, or PBMCs.

The source of this sequence is a man aged 45 to 65 with active or convalescent COVID-19. J is TRBJ1-4 and V is TRBV19; D perhaps matches TRBD1 (5 bases). The sample was peripheral blood. The CDR3 sequence is CASSDSLTNEKLFF. The CDR3 nucleotides are TGTGCCAGTAGCGACAGCCTGACGAATGAAAAACTGTTTTTT.